The clone carrying this T cell receptor beta chain was detected a few times. This sample stems from a study of cytomegalovirus exposure and HLA in healthy donors. It was healthy bone marrow donors who served as donors. Germline V lookup: CDR1 SGHDN, CDR2 FVKESK. J was trimmed by 4 bases and V by 4 bases; bases with no gene match: 6. The CDR3 extends over 15 amino acids. The study ran its PCR with 60 Vbeta and 13 Jbeta primers. Generated by immunoSEQ multiplex PCR, the TCRdb table keeps only in-frame clones and is missing some. The sample includes about 110,000 clones, 82% seen only once; the top ten take approximately 2.4%.

The source of this sequence is a man aged 25 to 40 in good health and CMV-seropositive. The chain couples TRBV14 to TRBJ1-2; 10 nucleotides align to TRBD1. Sequenced: PBMCs. The CDR3 coding sequence is TGTGCCAGCAGCCTTCCCGGGACAGGGGTCTATGGCTACACCTTC. Its translation: CASSLPGTGVYGYTF.